This T cell receptor (beta chain) was sequenced for a study of cytomegalovirus exposure and HLA in healthy donors. The PCR employed 60 Vbeta primers together with 13 Jbeta primers. Generated by immunoSEQ multiplex PCR, the TCRdb table keeps only in-frame clones and is missing some. Of fewer than 200,000 clones in the sample, over 65% are singletons; the top ten hold around 2.5%. Germline V gene lookup returns CDR1 LNHDA and CDR2 SQIVND (reference sequence). This CDR3 is 16 amino acids long. V was clipped by 7 bases and J by 4 bases; unmatched bases: 10. Sequencing was performed on PBMCs. The TCR comes from a man aged 55 to 70 in good health and CMV-seronegative. J is TRBJ2-1 and V is TRBV19; 10 nucleotides line up with TRBD1. The CDR3 nucleotides are TGTGCCAGTACCCCCGGGCAGGGACAGGGGTACAATGAGCAGTTCTTC. This gives the protein CASTPGQGQGYNEQFF.